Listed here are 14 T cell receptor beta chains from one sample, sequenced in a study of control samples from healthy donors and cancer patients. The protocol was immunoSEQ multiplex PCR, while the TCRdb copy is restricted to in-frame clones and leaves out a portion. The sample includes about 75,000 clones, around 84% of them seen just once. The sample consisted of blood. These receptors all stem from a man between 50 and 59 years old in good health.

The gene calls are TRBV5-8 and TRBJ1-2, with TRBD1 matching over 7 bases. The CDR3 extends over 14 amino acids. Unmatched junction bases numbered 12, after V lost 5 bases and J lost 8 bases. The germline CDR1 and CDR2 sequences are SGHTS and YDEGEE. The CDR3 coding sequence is TGTGCCAGCAGATCCGGGACAGCGGTTAGAGGCTACACCTTC. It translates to CASRSGTAVRGYTF.

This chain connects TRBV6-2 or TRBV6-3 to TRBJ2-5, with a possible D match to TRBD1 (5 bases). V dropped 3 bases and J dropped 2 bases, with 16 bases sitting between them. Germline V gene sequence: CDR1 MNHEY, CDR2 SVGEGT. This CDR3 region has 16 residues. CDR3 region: CASSYSLYRLQETQYF. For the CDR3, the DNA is TGTGCCAGCAGTTATTCCCTTTACAGGTTACAAGAGACCCAGTACTTC.

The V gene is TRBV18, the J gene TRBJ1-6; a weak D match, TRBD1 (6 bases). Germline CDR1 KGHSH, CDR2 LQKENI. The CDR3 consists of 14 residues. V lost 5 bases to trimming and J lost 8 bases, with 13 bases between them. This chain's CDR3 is CASSEQGGHSPLHF. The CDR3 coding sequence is TGTGCCAGCTCAGAACAGGGAGGTCATTCACCCCTCCACTTT.

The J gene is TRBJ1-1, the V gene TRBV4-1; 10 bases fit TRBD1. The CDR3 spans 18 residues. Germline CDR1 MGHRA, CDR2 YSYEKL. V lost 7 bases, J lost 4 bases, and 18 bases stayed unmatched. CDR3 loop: CASTRNGRDRGWSTEAFF. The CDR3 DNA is TGCGCCAGCACCCGGAATGGCCGGGACAGGGGCTGGAGCACTGAAGCTTTCTTT.

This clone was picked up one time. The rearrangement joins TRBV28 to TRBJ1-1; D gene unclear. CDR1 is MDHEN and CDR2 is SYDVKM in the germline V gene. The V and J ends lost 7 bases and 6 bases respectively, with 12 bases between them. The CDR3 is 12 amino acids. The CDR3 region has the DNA TGTGCCAGCAACCGGGAGGTTTCTGAAGCTTTCTTT. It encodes CASNREVSEAFF.

This CDR3 reads CAISESILPGRAQETQYF. The DNA for the CDR3 is TGTGCCATCAGTGAGTCAATTCTCCCGGGGCGGGCCCAAGAGACCCAGTACTTC. J is TRBJ2-5 and V is TRBV10-3; possibly TRBD1 or TRBD2 for D (5 bases each). Germline values: CDR1 ENHRY, CDR2 SYGVKD. V dropped 0 bases and J dropped 1 base, with 18 bases sitting between them. The CDR3 covers 18 residues.

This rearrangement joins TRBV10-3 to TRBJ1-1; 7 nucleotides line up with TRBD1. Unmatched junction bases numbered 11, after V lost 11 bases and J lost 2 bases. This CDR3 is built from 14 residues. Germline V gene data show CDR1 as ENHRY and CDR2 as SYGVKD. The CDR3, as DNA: TGTGCCGCCAAGGGGGCTGGTGGAAACACTGAAGCTTTCTTT. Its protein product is CAAKGAGGNTEAFF.

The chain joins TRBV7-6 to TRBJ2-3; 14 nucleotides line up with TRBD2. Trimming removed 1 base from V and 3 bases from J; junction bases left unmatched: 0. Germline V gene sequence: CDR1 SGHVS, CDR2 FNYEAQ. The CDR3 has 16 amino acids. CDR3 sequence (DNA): TGTGCCAGCAGCTTAGGGACTAGCGGGAGGACAGATACGCAGTATTTT. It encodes CASSLGTSGRTDTQYF.

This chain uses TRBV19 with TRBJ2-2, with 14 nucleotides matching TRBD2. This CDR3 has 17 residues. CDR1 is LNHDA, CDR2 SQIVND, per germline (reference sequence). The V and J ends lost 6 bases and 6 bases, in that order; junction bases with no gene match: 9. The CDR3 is CASSFGTSGRMAGELFF. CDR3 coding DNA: TGTGCCAGTAGCTTCGGGACTAGCGGGAGAATGGCCGGGGAGCTGTTTTTT.

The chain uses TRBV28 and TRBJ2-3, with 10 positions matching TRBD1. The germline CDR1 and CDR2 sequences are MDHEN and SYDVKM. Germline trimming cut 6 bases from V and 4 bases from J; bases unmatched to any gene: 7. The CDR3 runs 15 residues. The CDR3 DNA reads TGTGCCAGCAGGCTTGGACAGGGGGGCCCAGATACGCAGTATTTT. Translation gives CASRLGQGGPDTQYF. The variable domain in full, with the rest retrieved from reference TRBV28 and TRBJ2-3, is DVKVTQSSRYLVKRTGEKVFLECVQDMDHENMFWYRQDPGLGLRLIYFSYDVKMKEKGDIPEGYSVSREKKERFSLILESASTNQTSMYLCASRLGQGGPDTQYFGPGTRLTVL.

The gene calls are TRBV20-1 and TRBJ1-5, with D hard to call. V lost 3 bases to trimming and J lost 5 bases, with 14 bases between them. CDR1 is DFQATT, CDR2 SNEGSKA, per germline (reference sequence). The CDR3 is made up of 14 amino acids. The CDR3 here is CSASKSISDQPQHF. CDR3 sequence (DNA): TGCAGTGCTAGTAAGTCCATATCGGATCAGCCCCAGCATTTT.

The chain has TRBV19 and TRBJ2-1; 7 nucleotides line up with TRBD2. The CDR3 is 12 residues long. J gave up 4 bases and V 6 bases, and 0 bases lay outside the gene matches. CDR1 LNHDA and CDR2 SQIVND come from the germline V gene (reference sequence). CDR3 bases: TGTGCCAGTAGGGGGGGGTACAATGAGCAGTTCTTC. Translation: CASRGGYNEQFF. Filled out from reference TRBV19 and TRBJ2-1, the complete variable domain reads DGGITQSPKYLFRKEGQNVTLSCEQNLNHDAMYWYRQDPGQGLRLIYYSQIVNDFQKGDIAEGYSVSREKKESFPLTVTSAQKNPTAFYLCASRGGYNEQFFGPGTRLTVL.

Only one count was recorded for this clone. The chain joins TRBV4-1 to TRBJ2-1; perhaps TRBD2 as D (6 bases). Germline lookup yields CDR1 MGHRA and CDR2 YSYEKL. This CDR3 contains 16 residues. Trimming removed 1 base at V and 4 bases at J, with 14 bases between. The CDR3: CASSQVAEGLYNEQFF. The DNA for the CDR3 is TGCGCCAGCAGCCAAGTAGCGGAGGGACTTTACAATGAGCAGTTCTTC.

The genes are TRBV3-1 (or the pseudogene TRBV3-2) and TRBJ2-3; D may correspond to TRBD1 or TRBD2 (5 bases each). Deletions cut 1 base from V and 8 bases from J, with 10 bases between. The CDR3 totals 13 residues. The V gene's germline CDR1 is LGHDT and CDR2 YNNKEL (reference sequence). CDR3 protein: CASSQGDPSTQYF. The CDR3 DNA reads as TGTGCCAGCAGCCAAGGGGACCCTAGTACGCAGTATTTT.